The next 18 T cell receptor beta chains were all read from a single sample in a study of beta chain features in type 1 diabetes. Findings and caveats of the study: TCRB CDR3s from Type 1 diabetes patients were moderately but significantly shorter in all four CD4+ subsets.

Every bit of the isolated RNA underwent reverse transcription, so sequencing read expressed TCRB transcripts. Only in-frame clones appear in the TCRdb table, and some are missing; sequencing was by immunoSEQ multiplex PCR. The sample holds 60,000 to 75,000 clones; roughly 49% are singletons and the top ten take 0.65% to 0.85%. No antigens are known for them. The sample consisted of central memory CD4+ T cells from blood. These receptor sequences come from a man aged 25 to 45 with type 1 diabetes.

The V gene is TRBV20-1, the J gene TRBJ1-2; D call uncertain. The germline V gene encodes CDR1 DFQATT and CDR2 SNEGSKA (reference sequence). The V and J ends lost 4 bases and 7 bases respectively, with 10 bases between them. There are 11 residues in the CDR3. DNA for the CDR3: TGCAGTGCTATGACACTCGGTGGCTACACCTTC. It yields the protein CSAMTLGGYTF.

The CDR3 sequence is CAISPTGQEANYGYTF. DNA for the CDR3: TGTGCCATCAGCCCGACAGGACAAGAAGCTAACTATGGCTACACCTTC. The chain recombines TRBV10-3 with TRBJ1-2; TRBD1 might be the D (6 bases). CDR1 is ENHRY, CDR2 SYGVKD, per germline. The CDR3 has 16 amino acids. Trimming took 6 bases from V and 0 from J, leaving 17 bases between them.

This clone was picked up a small number of times. The chain links TRBV5-4 to TRBJ1-3; 8 nucleotides agree with TRBD1. V trimming: 0 bases; J trimming: 4 bases; junction bases outside the gene matches: 6. From germline, CDR1 is SGHNT and CDR2 YYREEE (reference sequence). The CDR3 runs to 16 residues. The CDR3 DNA reads TGTGCCAGCAGCTTGGCCCGTCGACAGGGGGGAAACACCATATATTTT. Amino acids: CASSLARRQGGNTIYF. The variable domain in full, completed from reference TRBV5-4 and TRBJ1-3, reads ETGVTQSPTHLIKTRGQQVTLRCSSQSGHNTVSWYQQALGQGPQFIFQYYREEENGRGNFPPRFSGLQFPNYSSELNVNALELDDSALYLCASSLARRQGGNTIYFGEGSWLTVV.

Comments on this clone: This is likely a read error, given that the CDR3 carries no conserved phenylalanine or tryptophan at its end. The genes are TRBV28 and TRBJ1-1; D remains ambiguous. Germline V gives CDR1 MDHEN, CDR2 SYDVKM. V lost 8 bases and J 1 base, leaving 11 bases between the germline ends. CDR3 length equals 13 residues. In DNA form, the CDR3 reads TGTGCCAGCTACCCTCCAGGGAACACTGAAGCTTTCCTT. This encodes CASYPPGNTEAFL.

This clone was counted a few times. The gene calls are TRBV7-2 and TRBJ2-3; TRBD2 aligns across 11 bases. The CDR3 has 17 residues. Germline trimming cut 3 bases from V and 2 bases from J; bases unmatched to any gene: 7. Germline CDR1 reads SGHTA; CDR2 reads FQGNSA. CDR3 DNA sequence: TGTGCCAGCAGCTTCTTAGCGGGAGGGCCCATCACAGATACGCAGTATTTT. This gives the protein CASSFLAGGPITDTQYF.

The V gene is TRBV6-1, the J gene TRBJ1-5; a weak D match, TRBD1 (6 bases). Germline lookup yields CDR1 MNHNS and CDR2 SASEGT. CDR3 length: 13 amino acids. V lost 6 bases and J lost 5, with 11 bases in between. CDR3 region: CASRRQVDQPQHF. The CDR3 nucleotides are TGTGCCAGCAGGAGACAGGTTGATCAGCCCCAGCATTTT.

This clone occurred once. The chain joins TRBV5-1 to TRBJ2-3; 9 nucleotides align to TRBD1. With 3 bases clipped from V and 4 bases from J, the junction kept 3 bases outside the gene matches. The CDR3 covers 14 residues. From germline, CDR1 is SGHRS and CDR2 YFSETQ. The DNA for the CDR3 is TGCGCCAGCAGCTCCGGGACAGGGCCAGATACGCAGTATTTT. This translates into CASSSGTGPDTQYF.

The chain is built from TRBV7-2 and TRBJ1-2; a possible D gene is TRBD1 (6 bases). Trimming shortened V by 3 bases and J by 6 bases, and 11 bases separated the two germline ends. Per germline, CDR1 SGHTA and CDR2 FQGNSA. The CDR3 has 13 residues. The DNA for the CDR3 is TGTGCCAGCAGCTTTGTCAGGGGAGATGGCTACACCTTC. Its protein product is CASSFVRGDGYTF. Drawing the rest from reference TRBV7-2 and TRBJ1-2, the complete variable domain is GAGVSQSPSNKVTEKGKDVELRCDPISGHTALYWYRQSLGQGLEFLIYFQGNSAPDKSGLPSDRFSAERTGGSVSTLTIQRTQQEDSAVYLCASSFVRGDGYTFGSGTRLTVV.

The gene calls are TRBV7-2 and TRBJ1-1; 9 nucleotides match TRBD1. V lost 2 bases and J lost 3; bases outside the gene matches: 4. Per the germline V gene, CDR1 is SGHTA and CDR2 is FQGNSA. The length of the CDR3 is 15 residues. This chain's CDR3 is CASSLRRQGDTEAFF. CDR3 in DNA: TGTGCCAGCAGCTTACGTCGACAGGGGGACACTGAAGCTTTCTTT.

V and J are TRBV5-1 and TRBJ1-6; D uncertain. Germline CDR1 is SGHRS and CDR2 is YFSETQ. Trimming cost V 0 bases and J 8 bases, with 6 bases left between them. This CDR3 is built from 13 residues. The DNA for the CDR3 is TGCGCCAGCAGCTTGGCCGGGGATTCACCCCTCCACTTT. Amino acids: CASSLAGDSPLHF.

The chain uses TRBV4-1 and TRBJ2-1; 14 positions match TRBD2. V dropped 1 base and J dropped 8; count of bases not matched to a gene: 10. Germline assignment: CDR1 MGHRA and CDR2 YSYEKL. This CDR3 contains 18 residues. The CDR3 protein is CASSQAQGLAGVEDEQFF. In DNA form, the CDR3 reads TGCGCCAGCAGCCAAGCTCAGGGACTAGCGGGAGTGGAGGATGAGCAGTTCTTC.

In its sample, this clone was seen a few times. The gene calls are TRBV5-5 and TRBJ2-7; 10 nucleotides line up with TRBD1. The V and J ends lost 5 bases and 1 base, in that order; junction bases with no gene match: 6. Per germline, CDR1 SGHKS and CDR2 YYEKEE (reference sequence). There are 15 residues in the CDR3. CDR3 sequence: CASSPGQGISYEQYF. Written as DNA, the CDR3 is TGTGCCAGCAGTCCGGGACAGGGGATATCCTACGAGCAGTACTTC.

This clone occurred a few times. The chain links TRBV6-1 to TRBJ1-1, with 7 bases aligning to TRBD1. The CDR3 is 14 amino acids. Germline loops: CDR1 MNHNS, CDR2 SASEGT. Losses at the gene ends were 7 bases for V and 3 bases for J; bases not matched to a gene: 8. The chain's CDR3 is CASKGALGDTEAFF. The CDR3 DNA reads TGTGCCAGCAAGGGGGCCCTTGGTGACACTGAAGCTTTCTTT.

In its sample, this clone was seen a few times. V is TRBV15 and J is TRBJ1-2; D gene uncertain. With 5 bases removed from V and 4 bases from J, the gap between germline ends came to 8 bases. CDR1 and CDR2 from the germline V gene are LNHNV and YYDKDF (reference sequence). This CDR3 contains 12 residues. The CDR3 bases are TGTGCCACCAGCCGCGAATCCTATGGCTACACCTTC. Amino acids: CATSRESYGYTF.

The genes are TRBV14 and TRBJ1-2; the D is unclear. The germline CDR1 and CDR2 sequences are SGHDN and FVKESK. Trimming shortened V by 5 bases and J by 8 bases, and 12 bases separated the two germline ends. This CDR3 spans 12 amino acids. The CDR3 nucleotides read TGTGCCAGCAGCTATACAGCATCCGGCTACACCTTC. Its protein product is CASSYTASGYTF.

The gene calls are TRBV27 and TRBJ2-5, with D maybe TRBD2 (7 bases). Germline V gives CDR1 MNHEY, CDR2 SMNVEV (reference sequence). The CDR3 covers 14 residues. The V end lost 2 bases, the J end lost 5 bases, and 12 bases lay between the germline ends. The CDR3 region is CASSLEGRGETQYF. The DNA of the CDR3 is TGTGCCAGCAGTTTAGAAGGGAGGGGGGAGACCCAGTACTTC.

The DNA of the CDR3 is TGTGCCAGCAGTACAGGGGTTGAGCAGTACTTC. Encoded protein: CASSTGVEQYF. V is TRBV27 and J is TRBJ2-7, with 7 bases lining up with TRBD1. With V trimmed by 5 bases and J by 7 bases, 2 bases remained unmatched. Germline V gene sequence: CDR1 MNHEY, CDR2 SMNVEV (reference sequence). This CDR3 region has 11 residues.

This sequence joins TRBV5-1 and TRBJ2-2; the D gene is possibly TRBD2 (6 bases). V lost 3 bases and J lost 1, with 16 bases in between. CDR3 length: 17 residues. Germline CDR1 SGHRS, CDR2 YFSETQ. CDR3 DNA: TGCGCCAGCAGCTCACTACTTAGCGGAGGGAACACCGGGGAGCTGTTTTTT. Its translation: CASSSLLSGGNTGELFF.